This entry features one T cell receptor (beta chain) sequence. These data come from a study of blood T cell repertoires in COVID-19. Repertoires were generated with immunoSEQ multiplex PCR, while TCRdb's copy carries only in-frame clones and drops some. The sample has around 500,000 clones, 70% to 90% seen once; the top ten hold roughly 3.1%. CDR1 and CDR2 (germline): SGHTA, FQGTGA. The CDR3 covers 13 residues. The V segment lost 5 bases and the J segment 4 bases; nucleotides outside the gene matches: 3. The source of this sequence is a human donor in a cohort sampled during active COVID-19. The chain joins TRBV7-3 to TRBJ1-1; 8 nucleotides agree with TRBD1. Specimen: peripheral blood. The CDR3 reads CASSQDRVTEAFF. The DNA for the CDR3 is TGTGCCAGCAGCCAGGACAGGGTCACTGAAGCTTTCTTT.